This TCR beta chain was profiled in a study of cytotoxic CD8 clonotypes in ibrutinib-treated CLL. General observations from the study: Pretreatment clonality was elevated relative to age-matched healthy donors and paralleled circulating CD8+ T-cell counts.

Data came from immunoSEQ multiplex PCR; TCRdb stores just in-frame clones and leaves some out. The table shows 250,000 to 350,000 clones, with about 72% occurring only once. Concerning this clone itself: Its target is unknown.

This TCR was sampled from a human donor with chronic lymphocytic leukemia. Specimen: PBMCs, collected at disease progression, from a patient treated with ibrutinib.

The CDR3: CASSPSRIYEQYF. DNA of the CDR3: TGTGCCAGCAGCCCTTCAAGGATCTACGAGCAGTACTTC. J is TRBJ2-7 and V is TRBV5-6, with D unclear. V was trimmed by 4 bases and J by 3 bases, leaving 11 bases between them. Germline CDR1 SGHDT, CDR2 YYEEEE. The CDR3 loop spans 13 amino acids.